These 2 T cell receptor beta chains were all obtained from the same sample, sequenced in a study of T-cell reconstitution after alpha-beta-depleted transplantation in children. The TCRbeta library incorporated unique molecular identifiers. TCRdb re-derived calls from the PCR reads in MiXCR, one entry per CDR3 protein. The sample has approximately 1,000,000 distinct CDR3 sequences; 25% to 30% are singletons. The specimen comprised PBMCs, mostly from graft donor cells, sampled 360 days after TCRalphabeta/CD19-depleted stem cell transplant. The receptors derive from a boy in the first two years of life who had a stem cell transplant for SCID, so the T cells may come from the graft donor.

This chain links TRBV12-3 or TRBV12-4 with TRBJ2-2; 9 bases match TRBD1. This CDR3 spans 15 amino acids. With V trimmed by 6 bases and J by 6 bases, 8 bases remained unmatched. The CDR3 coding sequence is TGTGCCAGCAGGCGGACAGGGGTCGGGCCCGGGGAGCTGTTTTTT. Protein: CASRRTGVGPGELFF.

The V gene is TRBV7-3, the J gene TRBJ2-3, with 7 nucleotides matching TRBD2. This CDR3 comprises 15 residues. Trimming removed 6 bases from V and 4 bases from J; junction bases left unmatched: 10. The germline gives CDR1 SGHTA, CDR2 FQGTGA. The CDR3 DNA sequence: TGTGCCAGCAGTCGCGCCACTACTAGCGCAGATACGCAGTATTTT. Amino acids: CASSRATTSADTQYF.